This paragraph covers one T cell receptor beta chain sequence. In terms of age and location, participants ranged from roughly 18 to 90 years and lived in 24 US areas. Participant reports of clinical history set cohort assignment. The data were taken from a study of blood T cell repertoires in COVID-19. The wider study: Collection of acute and convalescent COVID-19 samples took place in the United States, Italy and Spain.

As processed by the authors: Amplifying reference gene primers gave estimates of nucleated cell counts. Some clones are missing from TCRdb's copy, which holds only in-frame ones; the method was immunoSEQ multiplex PCR. V and J calls and clone size are those listed in that table; D and trimming were worked out from the DNA. The sample contains about 180,000 clones, 89% of which appear only once. CDR3 length: 14 amino acids. V shed 4 bases and J shed 6 bases, with 15 bases lying between them. The germline V gene has CDR1 SGHKS and CDR2 YYEKEE (reference sequence). The source is a middle-aged woman with acute COVID-19. The J gene is TRBJ2-3, the V gene TRBV5-5; D unresolved. Sequenced material: PBMCs or T cells enriched from blood (not recorded which). CDR3 DNA: TGTGCCAGCAGCCCGCCCGCCACACAGGATACGCAGTATTTT. This translates into CASSPPATQDTQYF.